One and the same sample provided the 13 T cell receptor beta chains below, sequenced in a study of cytomegalovirus exposure and HLA in healthy donors. This PCR relied on a set of 60 Vbeta primers and 13 Jbeta primers. The repertoire was sequenced with immunoSEQ multiplex PCR; TCRdb's copy has only in-frame clones and lacks some. The sample has under 90,000 clones; over 80% are singletons. The sequencing sample was made of PBMCs. The receptors come from a man between 18 and 35 years old in good health and CMV-seronegative.

Concerning this clone itself: The germline gene is not matched at one end of the junction; a read error may be the cause. The chain carries TRBV7-9 and TRBJ1-1; tentatively, D is TRBD1 (5 bases). Germline V gene sequence: CDR1 SEHNR, CDR2 FQNEAQ (reference sequence). CDR3 length: 16 amino acids. The CDR3 bases are TGTTCCAGCAGCTCAGATGTGGCGGGGGGGAGGACTGAAGCTTTCTTT. Its protein is CSSSSDVAGGRTEAFF.

On this clone itself: The same CDR3 arises from other DNA sequences in this sample as well. This sequence joins TRBV11-2 and TRBJ2-1, with 9 bases aligning to TRBD2. V lost 4 bases, J lost 4 bases, and 5 bases stayed unmatched. This CDR3 has 15 residues. Germline assignment: CDR1 SGHAT and CDR2 FQNNGV. The CDR3 sequence: CASSSLAGRYNEQFF. The CDR3 DNA sequence: TGTGCCAGCAGCTCGCTAGCGGGACGATACAATGAGCAGTTCTTC.

J is TRBJ1-1 and V is TRBV6-5, with a tentative D call TRBD1 (6 bases). CDR3 size: 16 residues. V lost 0 bases to trimming and J lost 3 bases, with 14 bases between them. Germline V CDR1 and CDR2: MNHEY, SVGAGI. The CDR3 DNA follows: TGTGCCAGCAGTTACTCGTTATACAGGGCGGACACTGAAGCTTTCTTT. Protein sequence: CASSYSLYRADTEAFF.

This rearrangement joins TRBV28 to TRBJ2-5; a possible D gene is TRBD2 (5 bases). The end of the DNA is better explained by TRBJ2-7, so the J call may be wrong. Germline values: CDR1 MDHEN, CDR2 SYDVKM. This CDR3 is built from 15 residues. This CDR3 reads CASRALAGRTYEQYF. The CDR3 DNA reads as TGTGCCAGCAGAGCCCTTGCGGGCCGGACCTACGAGCAGTACTTC.

The V and J genes are TRBV6-5 and TRBJ1-5; 7 positions match TRBD1. The CDR3 has 15 residues. V lost 6 bases to trimming and J lost 0 bases; unmatched junction nucleotides: 5. Germline assignment: CDR1 MNHEY and CDR2 SVGAGI. CDR3 in amino acids: CASSVDRNSNQPQHF. CDR3 DNA sequence: TGTGCCAGCAGCGTGGACAGGAATAGCAATCAGCCCCAGCATTTT.

V usage is TRBV6-5 and J usage is TRBJ2-5; 9 bases map to TRBD1. The J call may be mistaken, given a closer DNA end match to TRBJ2-7. In germline, CDR1 is MNHEY, CDR2 SVGAGI. The CDR3 runs to 14 residues. The CDR3 nucleotides are TGTGCCAGCAGTGTTTGGACAGGGGCGAACGAGCAGTACTTC. Its protein is CASSVWTGANEQYF.

The chain employs TRBV5-4 and TRBJ2-7; 9 nucleotides agree with TRBD2. The CDR3 is made up of 14 amino acids. Germline assignment: CDR1 SGHNT and CDR2 YYREEE (reference sequence). The ends lost 4 bases at V and 3 bases at J; junction bases unmatched: 5. For the CDR3, the DNA is TGTGCCAGCAGCCGATCGACTAGCGGCTACGAGCAGTACTTC. Translating gives CASSRSTSGYEQYF.

This clone was picked up a small number of times. The chain combines TRBV7-3 with TRBJ2-5; 12 nucleotides match TRBD1. Germline loops: CDR1 SGHTA, CDR2 FQGTGA. V gave up 2 bases and J gave up 5 bases; unmatched junction bases: 3. The length of the CDR3 is 15 residues. CDR3 in DNA: TGTGCCAGCAGCTTAGGGACAGGGGGCGTTGAGACCCAGTACTTC. Its translation: CASSLGTGGVETQYF.

CDR3 loop: CASSREAGGGSYNEQFF. DNA of the CDR3: TGCGCCAGCAGCCGAGAAGCGGGAGGCGGGTCCTACAATGAGCAGTTCTTC. The chain carries TRBV4-1 and TRBJ2-1; 9 bases line up with TRBD2. This CDR3 region has 17 residues. J lost 1 base, V lost 4 bases, and 8 bases had no gene match. Germline V gene sequence: CDR1 MGHRA, CDR2 YSYEKL.

This chain joins TRBV7-9 and TRBJ2-7, with 9 positions matching TRBD1. The CDR3 is 14 residues long. CDR1 SEHNR and CDR2 FQNEAQ come from the germline V gene (reference sequence). Trimming at V came to 4 bases and at J to 4 bases, leaving 5 bases not matched to a gene. CDR3 nucleotide sequence: TGTGCCAGCAGCTCTGGGACAGGGTTTTACGAGCAGTACTTC. Translation gives CASSSGTGFYEQYF.

The chain combines TRBV27 with TRBJ1-1; a weak D match, TRBD1 (5 bases). Germline V lookup: CDR1 MNHEY, CDR2 SMNVEV (reference sequence). This CDR3 spans 15 amino acids. V was trimmed by 6 bases and J by 1 base, leaving 15 bases between them. The CDR3 reads CASRGGGVQNTEAFF. CDR3 DNA sequence: TGTGCCAGCAGGGGGGGAGGGGTTCAGAACACTGAAGCTTTCTTT.

The rearrangement links TRBV6-1 to TRBJ1-2; D ambiguous. Per germline, CDR1 MNHNS and CDR2 SASEGT. The CDR3 contains 15 residues. V shed 7 bases and J shed 2 bases, with 17 bases lying between them. The CDR3 DNA reads TGTGCCAGCATCCGAGCCGGTGTACTGAACTATGGCTACACCTTC. As protein: CASIRAGVLNYGYTF.

This clone occurred once. This rearrangement joins TRBV28 to TRBJ1-5; D might be TRBD1 (5 bases). CDR3 size: 14 residues. Germline V gene lookup returns CDR1 MDHEN and CDR2 SYDVKM. V was shortened by 4 bases and J by 6 bases, with 13 bases between the two germline ends. The CDR3 coding sequence is TGTGCCAGCAGTTCTAACCCAGGGCTTCAGCCCCAGCATTTT. This gives the protein CASSSNPGLQPQHF.